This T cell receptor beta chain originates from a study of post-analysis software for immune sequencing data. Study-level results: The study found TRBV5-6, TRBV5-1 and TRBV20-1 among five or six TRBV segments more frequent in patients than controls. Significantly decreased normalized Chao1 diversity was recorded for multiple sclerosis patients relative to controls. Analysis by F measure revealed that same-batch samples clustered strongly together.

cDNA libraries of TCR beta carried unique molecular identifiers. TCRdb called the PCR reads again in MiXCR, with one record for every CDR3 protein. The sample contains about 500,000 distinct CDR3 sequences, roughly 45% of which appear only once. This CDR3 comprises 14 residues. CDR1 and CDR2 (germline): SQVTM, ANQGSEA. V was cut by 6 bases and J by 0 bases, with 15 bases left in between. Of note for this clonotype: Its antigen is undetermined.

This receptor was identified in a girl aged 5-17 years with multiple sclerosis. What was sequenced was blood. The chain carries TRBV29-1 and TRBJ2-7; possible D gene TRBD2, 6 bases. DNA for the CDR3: TGCAGCGTCCGACTAGAGGCATTCTCCTACGAGCAGTACTTC. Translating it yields CSVRLEAFSYEQYF.